A selection of T cell receptor beta chains follows, all from one sample in a study of shared clonotypes between healthy human individuals. Profiled with immunoSEQ multiplex PCR; TCRdb holds only in-frame clones, not every one. The sample shows 600,000 to 750,000 clones, 55% to 75% of them seen only once. The specimen was memory CD4+ T cells sorted from blood. The receptor set was obtained from a woman in her 30s in good health. CDR3s include the opening cysteine and the closing phenylalanine or tryptophan. Fields, in order: CDR3 length, J gene, clone size, V gene, D gene, CDR3 DNA, CDR3 protein. D genes are given only for firm matches. Some rows mark clone size as missing; the rest say once, few, many or name a class of expanded clone.

14 TRBJ2-2 - TRBV2 - TGTGCCAGCAACAGACAGGAGAACACCGGGGAGCTGTTTTTT CASNRQENTGELFF
11 TRBJ1-5 - TRBV28 - TGTGCCAGCAGCACCTGGCAGCCCCAGCATTTT CASSTWQPQHF
16 TRBJ2-5 - TRBV7-8 TRBD2 TGTGCCAGCAGCTTTATCAGCGGGAGGAAGGCGGAGACCCAGTACTTC CASSFISGRKAETQYF
15 TRBJ2-7 few TRBV5-1 - TGCGCCAGCAGCTTGGCCGGAGGGGGAGGGCGCGAGCAGTACTTC CASSLAGGGGREQYF
16 TRBJ2-1 - TRBV19 TRBD2 TGTGCCAGTAGTATACGGACTAGCGGGAGGCCCAATGAGCAGTTCTTC CASSIRTSGRPNEQFF
13 TRBJ1-1 - TRBV12-5 - TGTGCTAGTGGTCCCGACGTAAGGGGTACGGCTTTCTTT CASGPDVRGTAFF
15 TRBJ1-2 - TRBV5-1 TRBD1 TGCGCCAGCAGCTCGACAGGGGGTAGAAACTATGGCTACACCTTC CASSSTGGRNYGYTF
14 TRBJ1-6 - TRBV19 - TGTGCCAGTAGTATCTCCACAGGGTCTTCACCCCTCCACTTT CASSISTGSSPLHF
13 TRBJ2-3 - TRBV9 - TGTGCCAGCAGCGTAGCCCCCACAGATACGCAGTATTTT CASSVAPTDTQYF
13 TRBJ2-1 - TRBV5-1 - TGCGCCAGCAGCTTGGTTTACTACAATGAGCAGTTCTTC CASSLVYYNEQFF
15 TRBJ1-5 - TRBV27 - TGTGCCAGCAGTTCGGCGTCGGGAAACAATCAGCCCCAGCATTTT CASSSASGNNQPQHF
14 TRBJ1-5 few TRBV5-6 - TGTGCCAGCAGCTTATTATCTGAAAATCAGCCCCAGCATTTT CASSLLSENQPQHF
15 TRBJ2-7 - TRBV7-2 - TGTGCCAGCAGCGTCCGGGACGCCAGATACTACGAGCAGTACTTC CASSVRDARYYEQYF
11 TRBJ2-1 - TRBV20-1 - TGCAGTGCTCCCGGGCTCGTTGAGCAGTTCTTC CSAPGLVEQFF
16 TRBJ2-5 once TRBV4-2 - TGTGCCAGCAGCCAAGATAGCCCGATGCGGTGGGGGACCCAGTACTTC CASSQDSPMRWGTQYF
14 TRBJ1-1 - TRBV5-1 - TGCGCCAGCAGCTTGCACAGGCCCACGGCTGAAGCTTTCTTT CASSLHRPTAEAFF
14 TRBJ1-1 - TRBV25-1 - TGTGCCAGCAGTGAGAGGACAGAAAACACTGAAGCTTTCTTT CASSERTENTEAFF
15 TRBJ2-5 - TRBV5-1 TRBD1 TGCGCCAGCAGCTGGGGACAGGGGGTTCCTGAGACCCAGTACTTC CASSWGQGVPETQYF
16 TRBJ2-7 - TRBV28 TRBD1 TGTGCCAGCCGCACGCCTAGACAGGGAAGCTCCTACGAGCAGTACTTC CASRTPRQGSSYEQYF
14 TRBJ2-3 - TRBV9 - TGTGCCAGCAGCCAGCCCTTTAGAGGAGATACGCAGTATTTT CASSQPFRGDTQYF
16 TRBJ2-3 - TRBV10-3 TRBD2 TGTGCCATCAGTGAGCCTGGACTAGCGTCGGGGGATACGCAGTATTTT CAISEPGLASGDTQYF
16 TRBJ1-3 - TRBV4-1 - TGCGCCAGCAGCCAGGGTTCTCAAAGTACTGGAAACACCATATATTTT CASSQGSQSTGNTIYF
18 TRBJ1-5 - TRBV7-8 - TGTGCCAGCAGCTATACCCGGGGCCAGGGTAAAGGTAATCAGCCCCAGCATTTT CASSYTRGQGKGNQPQHF
17 TRBJ2-6 - TRBV18 - TGTGCCAGCTCACCACAGCTCGGGGGGCATGGGGCCAACGTCCTGACTTTC CASSPQLGGHGANVLTF
16 TRBJ1-1 once TRBV7-2 - TGTGCCAGCAGCTTACCTAACAGGGCGATGAACACTGAAGCTTTCTTT CASSLPNRAMNTEAFF
14 TRBJ1-1 - TRBV5-1 - TGCGCCAGCAGCGTGGGTGGGGGGAACACTGAAGCTTTCTTT CASSVGGGNTEAFF
15 TRBJ2-7 - TRBV11-3 TRBD1 TGTGCCAGCAGCCTTCGACAGGGCCCAACCTACGAGCAGTACTTC CASSLRQGPTYEQYF
16 TRBJ2-7 - TRBV9 - TGTGCCAGCAGCGTAGAGGCTAGCGCCATCTCCTACGAGCAGTACTTC CASSVEASAISYEQYF
14 TRBJ2-1 - TRBV18 TRBD1 TGTGCCAGCACCGGGACAGACAGTACCAATGAGCAGTTCTTC CASTGTDSTNEQFF
15 TRBJ2-5 - TRBV7-9 - TGTGCCAGCAGCTCGAACCGGGACTTCGGAGAGACCCAGTACTTC CASSSNRDFGETQYF
14 TRBJ1-3 few TRBV18 - TGTGCCAGCTCACCCACAACAGGCCAAAACACCATATATTTT CASSPTTGQNTIYF
16 TRBJ2-5 few TRBV2 TRBD1 TGTGCCAGCCGGACCCCGGGACAGGGGGCGCGAAAGACCCAGTACTTC CASRTPGQGARKTQYF
14 TRBJ1-5 few TRBV2 - TGTGCCAGCGGAGGGCTGGGAAAGAGACAGCCCCAGCATTTT CASGGLGKRQPQHF
14 TRBJ1-2 - TRBV7-9 - TGTGCCAGCAGCATCCGACGGGAGGGCTATGGCTACACCTTC CASSIRREGYGYTF
15 TRBJ2-3 - TRBV7-2 - TGTGCCAGCAGCTTAGTCGTGTTAGTTACAGATACGCAGTATTTT CASSLVVLVTDTQYF
14 TRBJ2-5 - TRBV18 - TGTGCCAGCTCACCCAGGGCAGTCCAAGAGACCCAGTACTTC CASSPRAVQETQYF
14 TRBJ2-7 - TRBV30 - TGTGCCTGGAGTGTACAGCTGGGCGCCTACGAGCAGTACTTC CAWSVQLGAYEQYF
13 TRBJ2-7 - TRBV11-2 TRBD1 TGTGCCAGCAGCCGGGACAGCACCTACGAGCAGTACTTC CASSRDSTYEQYF
13 TRBJ2-1 many TRBV28 - TGTGCCAGCAACTCCCCCCTGTACAATGAGCAGTTCTTC CASNSPLYNEQFF